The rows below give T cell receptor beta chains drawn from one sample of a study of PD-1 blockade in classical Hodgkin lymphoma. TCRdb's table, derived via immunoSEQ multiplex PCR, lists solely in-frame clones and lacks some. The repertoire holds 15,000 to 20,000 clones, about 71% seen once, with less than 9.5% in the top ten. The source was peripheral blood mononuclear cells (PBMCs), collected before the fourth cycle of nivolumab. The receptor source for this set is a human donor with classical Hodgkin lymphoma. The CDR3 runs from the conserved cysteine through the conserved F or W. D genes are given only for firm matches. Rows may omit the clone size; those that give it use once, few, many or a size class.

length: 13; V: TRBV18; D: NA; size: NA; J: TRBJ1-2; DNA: TGTGCCAGCTCTCCGGACAGAGACAATGGCTACACCTTC; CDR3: CASSPDRDNGYTF
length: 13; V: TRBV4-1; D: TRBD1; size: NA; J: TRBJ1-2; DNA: TGCGCCAGCAGCCGGGGACAGCTCTATGGCTACACCTTC; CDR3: CASSRGQLYGYTF
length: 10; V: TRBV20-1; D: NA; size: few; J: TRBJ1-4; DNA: TGCAGTGCTAGTCAGGAAAAACTGTTTTTT; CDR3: CSASQEKLFF
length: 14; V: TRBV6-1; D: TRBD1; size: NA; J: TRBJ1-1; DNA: TGTGCCAGCAGCAGGGGGTGGAAGAACACTGAAGCTTTCTTT; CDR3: CASSRGWKNTEAFF
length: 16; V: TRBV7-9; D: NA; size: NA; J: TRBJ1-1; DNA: TGTGCCAGCAGCCCTCCCGCGGTGGGCGCGGACACTGAAGCTTTCTTT; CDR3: CASSPPAVGADTEAFF
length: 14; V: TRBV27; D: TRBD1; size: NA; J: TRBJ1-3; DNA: TGTGCCAGCAAGACAGGGCCGGGAGGAAACACCATATATTTT; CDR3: CASKTGPGGNTIYF
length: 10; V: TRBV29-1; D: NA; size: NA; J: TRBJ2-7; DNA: TGCAGCGTGGCTACCGGCGAGCAGTACTTC; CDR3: CSVATGEQYF
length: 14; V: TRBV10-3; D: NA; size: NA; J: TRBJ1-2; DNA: TGTGCCATCACCGCCGGCCAAATGGGCTATGGCTACACCTTC; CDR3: CAITAGQMGYGYTF
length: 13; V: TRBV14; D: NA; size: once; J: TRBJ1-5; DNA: TGTGCCAGCAGCCAAGGGGGCAATCAGCCCCAGCATTTT; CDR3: CASSQGGNQPQHF
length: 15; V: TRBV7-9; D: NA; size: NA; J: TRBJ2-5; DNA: TGTGCCAGCAGCTTAGACTTAGGGATGTGGGAGACCCAGTACTTC; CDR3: CASSLDLGMWETQYF
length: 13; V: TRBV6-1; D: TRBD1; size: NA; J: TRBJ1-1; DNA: TGTGCCAGCCGGGACAGCCGGGACACTGAAGCTTTCTTT; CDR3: CASRDSRDTEAFF
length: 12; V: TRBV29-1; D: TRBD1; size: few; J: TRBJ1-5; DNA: TGCAGCGCTGGAACAGGGGGACAGCCCCAGCATTTT; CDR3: CSAGTGGQPQHF
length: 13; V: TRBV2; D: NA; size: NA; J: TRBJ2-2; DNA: TGTGCCAGCAGTGTACGGGTCGGGGGGGAGCTGTTTTTT; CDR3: CASSVRVGGELFF
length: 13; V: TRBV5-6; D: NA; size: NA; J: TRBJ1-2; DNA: TGTGCCAGCAGCGGCGAGGACAGCTATGGCTACACCTTC; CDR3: CASSGEDSYGYTF
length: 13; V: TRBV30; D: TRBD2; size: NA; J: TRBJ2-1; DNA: TGTGCCTGGATCCGGGGGGGAAGCGATGAGCAGTTCTTC; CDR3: CAWIRGGSDEQFF
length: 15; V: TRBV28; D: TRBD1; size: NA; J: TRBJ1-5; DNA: TGTGCCAGCAGTTCGACAGGGGAAGGAGACCAGCCCCAGCATTTT; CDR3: CASSSTGEGDQPQHF
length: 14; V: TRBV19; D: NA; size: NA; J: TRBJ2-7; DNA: TGTGCCAGTAGTATAACAGGGCGTATCTACGAGCAGTACTTC; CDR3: CASSITGRIYEQYF
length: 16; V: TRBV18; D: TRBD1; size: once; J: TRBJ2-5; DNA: TGTGCCAGCTCACCAAGCCCCGGACAGGGTAAAGAGACCCAGTACTTC; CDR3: CASSPSPGQGKETQYF
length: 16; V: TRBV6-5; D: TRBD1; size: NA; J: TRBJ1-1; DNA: TGTGCCAGCAGTTACTCGAGGGGACAGCTGAACACTGAAGCTTTCTTT; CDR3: CASSYSRGQLNTEAFF
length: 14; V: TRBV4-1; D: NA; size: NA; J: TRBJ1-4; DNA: TGCGCCAGCAGCCCCTCAGGGCAGATTGAAAAACTGTTTTTT; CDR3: CASSPSGQIEKLFF
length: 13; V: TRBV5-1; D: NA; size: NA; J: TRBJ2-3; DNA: TGCGCCAGCAGCTTTAGGATGGGGGATACGCAGTATTTT; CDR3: CASSFRMGDTQYF
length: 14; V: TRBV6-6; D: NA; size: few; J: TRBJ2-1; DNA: TGTGCCAGCATACCCGGGACTTTCTACAATGAGCAGTTCTTC; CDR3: CASIPGTFYNEQFF
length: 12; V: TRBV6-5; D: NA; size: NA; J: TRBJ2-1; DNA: TGTGCCAGCCGGGACGATAGACGTGAGCAGTTCTTC; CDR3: CASRDDRREQFF
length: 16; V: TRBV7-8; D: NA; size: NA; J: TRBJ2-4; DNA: TGTGCCAGCAGCAAAAAACAGGGATTTGGTGAAAACATTCAGTACTTC; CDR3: CASSKKQGFGENIQYF
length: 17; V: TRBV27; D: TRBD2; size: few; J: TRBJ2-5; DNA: TGTGCCAGCAGTCCTAGACTAGCGGGAGTAATCAAAGAGACCCAGTACTTC; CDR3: CASSPRLAGVIKETQYF
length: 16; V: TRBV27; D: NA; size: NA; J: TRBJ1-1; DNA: TGTGCCAGCAGTGGTAGGGGCGGGGGGGGGAACACTGAAGCTTTCTTT; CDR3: CASSGRGGGGNTEAFF
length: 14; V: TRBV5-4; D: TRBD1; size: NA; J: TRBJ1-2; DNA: TGTGCCAGCAGCTCGGGACAGGTTAACTATGGCTACACCTTC; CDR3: CASSSGQVNYGYTF
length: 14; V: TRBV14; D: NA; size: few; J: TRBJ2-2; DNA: TGTGCCAGCAGTCTTTTAGGGGGACCCGGGGAGCTGTTTTTT; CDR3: CASSLLGGPGELFF
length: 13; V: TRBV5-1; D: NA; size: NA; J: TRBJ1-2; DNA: TGCGCCAGCAGCTTGGGAGAGAACTATGGCTACACCTTC; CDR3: CASSLGENYGYTF
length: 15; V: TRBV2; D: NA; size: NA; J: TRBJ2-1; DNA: TGTGCCAGCAGAGTTTCCGACGGCCACTACAATGAGCAGTTCTTC; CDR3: CASRVSDGHYNEQFF
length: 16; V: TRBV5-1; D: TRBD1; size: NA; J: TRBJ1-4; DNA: TGCGCCAGCAGCTCCGGACAGGGAGTGACTAATGAAAAACTGTTTTTT; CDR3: CASSSGQGVTNEKLFF
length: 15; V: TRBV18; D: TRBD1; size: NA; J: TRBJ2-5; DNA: TGTGCCAGCTCACCACCGAGGACAGGGGCCGAGACCCAGTACTTC; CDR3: CASSPPRTGAETQYF
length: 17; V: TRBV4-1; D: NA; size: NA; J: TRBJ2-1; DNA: TGCGCCAGCAGCCAACCTCCGGACTTGAGCTCCTACAATGAGCAGTTCTTC; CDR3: CASSQPPDLSSYNEQFF
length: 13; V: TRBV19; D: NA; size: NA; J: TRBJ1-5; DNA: TGTGCCAGTAGTATCGGTAGGGGTCAGCCCCAGCATTTT; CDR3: CASSIGRGQPQHF
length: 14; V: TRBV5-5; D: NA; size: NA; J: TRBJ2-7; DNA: TGTGCCAGCAGCGAAGGGGACGGAGACTACGAGCAGTACTTC; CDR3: CASSEGDGDYEQYF
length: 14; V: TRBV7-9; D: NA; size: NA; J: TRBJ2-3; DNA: TGTGCCAGCAGCTTAGCGGGAGGATGGCATACGCAGTATTTT; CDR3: CASSLAGGWHTQYF
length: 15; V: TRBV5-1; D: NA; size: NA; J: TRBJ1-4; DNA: TGCGCCAGCAGTCCCTCCGCCGGGACGAATGAAAAACTGTTTTTT; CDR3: CASSPSAGTNEKLFF
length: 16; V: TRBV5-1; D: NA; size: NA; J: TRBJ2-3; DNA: TGCGCCAGCAGCGCAGGCGGCACTTTAAGCACAGATACGCAGTATTTT; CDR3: CASSAGGTLSTDTQYF
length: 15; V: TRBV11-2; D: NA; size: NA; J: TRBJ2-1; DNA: TGTGCCAGCAGTCTAGGGGACGTTTGGGGCGAAGAGCAGTTCTTC; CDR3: CASSLGDVWGEEQFF
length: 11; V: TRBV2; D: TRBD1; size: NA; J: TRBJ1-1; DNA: TGTGCCAGCAGTCCCAGGGGGGTAGCTTTCTTT; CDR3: CASSPRGVAFF
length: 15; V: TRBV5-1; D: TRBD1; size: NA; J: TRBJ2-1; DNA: TGCGCCAGCAGCTTGGGACAGGGGGCGACTAATGAGCAGTTCTTC; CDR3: CASSLGQGATNEQFF
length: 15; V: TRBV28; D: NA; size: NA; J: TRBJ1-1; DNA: TGTGCCAGCAGTTTGGTCGGTGCAATGAACACTGAAGCTTTCTTT; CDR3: CASSLVGAMNTEAFF
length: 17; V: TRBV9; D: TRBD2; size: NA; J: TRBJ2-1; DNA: TGTGCCAGCAGCGCTCCGGGACTAGCGGGAGATCGGAATGAGCAGTTCTTC; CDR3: CASSAPGLAGDRNEQFF
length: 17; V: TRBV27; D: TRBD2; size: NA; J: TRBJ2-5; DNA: TGTGCCAGCAGTCCGGGTCTCGGACTAGCGCCCTCAGAGACCCAGTACTTC; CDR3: CASSPGLGLAPSETQYF
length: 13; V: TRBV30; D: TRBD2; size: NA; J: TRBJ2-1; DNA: TGTGCCTCCGGACTAGCGGGAGTTGGTGAGCAGTTCTTC; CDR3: CASGLAGVGEQFF
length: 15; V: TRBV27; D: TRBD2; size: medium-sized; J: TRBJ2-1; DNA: TGTGCCAGCAGTTTATCGAGGTCTCCTAGCGGTGAGCAGTTCTTC; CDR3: CASSLSRSPSGEQFF
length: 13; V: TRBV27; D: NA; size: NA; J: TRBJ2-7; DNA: TGTGCCAGCAGTCCGGAGGGCTCCTACGAGCAGTACTTC; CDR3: CASSPEGSYEQYF
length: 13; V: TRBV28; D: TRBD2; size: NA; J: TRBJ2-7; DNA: TGTGCCACCTGGCGGGAGCCCTCCTACGAGCAGTACTTC; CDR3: CATWREPSYEQYF
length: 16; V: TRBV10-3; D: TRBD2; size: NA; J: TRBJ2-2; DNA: TGTGCCATCAAGTCGGGGCTAGCGGGATACACCGGGGAGCTGTTTTTT; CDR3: CAIKSGLAGYTGELFF